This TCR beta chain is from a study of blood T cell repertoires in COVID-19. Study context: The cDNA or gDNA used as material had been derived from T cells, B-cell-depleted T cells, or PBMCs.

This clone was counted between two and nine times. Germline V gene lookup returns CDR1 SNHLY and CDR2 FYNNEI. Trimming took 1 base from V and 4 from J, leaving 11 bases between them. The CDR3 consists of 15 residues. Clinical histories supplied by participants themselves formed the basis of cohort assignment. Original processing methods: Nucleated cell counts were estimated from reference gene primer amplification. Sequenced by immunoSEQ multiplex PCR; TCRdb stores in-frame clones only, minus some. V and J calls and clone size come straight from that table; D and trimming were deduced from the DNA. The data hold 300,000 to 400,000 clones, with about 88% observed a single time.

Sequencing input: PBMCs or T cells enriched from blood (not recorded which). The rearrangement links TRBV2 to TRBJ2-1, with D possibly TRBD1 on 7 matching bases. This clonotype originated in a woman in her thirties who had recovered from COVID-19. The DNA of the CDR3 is TGTGCCAGCAGTGAAGGGAGGGGGCGGTACAATGAGCAGTTCTTC. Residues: CASSEGRGRYNEQFF.